Listed below are T cell receptor beta chains from one sample, sequenced in a study of cytomegalovirus exposure and HLA in healthy donors. Clones were read by immunoSEQ multiplex PCR, and TCRdb kept only the in-frame ones, dropping some. The sample lists approximately 220,000 clones; 60% to 80% were seen once. Specimen: PBMCs. The source is a male donor in good health and CMV-seronegative. Both conserved end residues are part of each CDR3. Only part of the rows carry a size: once, few, many, or a class if the clone is expanded.

clone size: -; V gene: TRBV6-5; J gene: TRBJ2-7; CDR3 protein: CASSSPSGFYEQYF
clone size: -; V gene: TRBV27; J gene: TRBJ2-5; CDR3 protein: CATSWDYTRPTQYF
clone size: -; V gene: TRBV7-9; J gene: TRBJ2-1; CDR3 protein: CASSLAPKFF
clone size: -; V gene: TRBV7-2; J gene: TRBJ2-2; CDR3 protein: CASRADRGDAGELFF
clone size: -; V gene: TRBV11-2; J gene: TRBJ2-7; CDR3 protein: CASSLARDRDEQYF
clone size: few; V gene: TRBV7-9; J gene: TRBJ2-2; CDR3 protein: CASSFFEVVSGTGELFF
clone size: -; V gene: TRBV7-2; J gene: TRBJ2-5; CDR3 protein: CASSLGPGETQYF
clone size: -; V gene: TRBV6-6; J gene: TRBJ2-4; CDR3 protein: CASSYTGDIQYF
clone size: -; V gene: TRBV28; J gene: TRBJ1-1; CDR3 protein: CASSFSPQYTEAFF
clone size: -; V gene: TRBV5-4; J gene: TRBJ1-3; CDR3 protein: CASSLGAGVTGNTIYF
clone size: -; V gene: TRBV28; J gene: TRBJ1-2; CDR3 protein: CASTRGRGGSGGYTF
clone size: once; V gene: TRBV28; J gene: TRBJ1-3; CDR3 protein: CASSPYSGTGSGNTIYF
clone size: -; V gene: TRBV11-1; J gene: TRBJ2-6; CDR3 protein: CASTRSRGSGANVLTF
clone size: -; V gene: TRBV7-8; J gene: TRBJ2-7; CDR3 protein: CASSLPALGTSGSEQYF
clone size: -; V gene: TRBV5-1; J gene: TRBJ1-6; CDR3 protein: CASSSGGLNSPLHF
clone size: -; V gene: TRBV6-5; J gene: TRBJ2-3; CDR3 protein: CASSYSAEADTQYF
clone size: -; V gene: TRBV7-9; J gene: TRBJ2-4; CDR3 protein: CSSSLQKTGVAKNIQYF
clone size: few; V gene: TRBV4-3; J gene: TRBJ1-2; CDR3 protein: CASSQDGLYGYTF
clone size: -; V gene: TRBV6-5; J gene: TRBJ2-1; CDR3 protein: CASSYGPGLQNNEQFF
clone size: -; V gene: TRBV5-1; J gene: TRBJ2-7; CDR3 protein: CASSLVTGDSYEQYF
clone size: few; V gene: TRBV27; J gene: TRBJ2-1; CDR3 protein: CASSFSRNNEQFF
clone size: -; V gene: TRBV6-6; J gene: TRBJ1-2; CDR3 protein: CASSYSGQTSYGYTF
clone size: -; V gene: TRBV19; J gene: TRBJ2-1; CDR3 protein: CASRGTGAYNEQFF
clone size: -; V gene: TRBV6-5; J gene: TRBJ1-6; CDR3 protein: CASSYELQGRRPLHF
clone size: -; V gene: TRBV20-1; J gene: TRBJ1-1; CDR3 protein: CSARRSREAFF
clone size: once; V gene: TRBV2; J gene: TRBJ2-7; CDR3 protein: CAVDGESSYEQYF
clone size: -; V gene: TRBV6-1; J gene: TRBJ2-3; CDR3 protein: CASSGLAGARGDTQYF
clone size: few; V gene: TRBV5-1; J gene: TRBJ1-2; CDR3 protein: CASSSKTGVEGYTF
clone size: -; V gene: TRBV27; J gene: -; CDR3 protein: CASSPGQGAYEQYF
clone size: once; V gene: TRBV9; J gene: TRBJ2-7; CDR3 protein: CASSFTGQGYEQYF
clone size: -; V gene: TRBV5-1; J gene: TRBJ2-2; CDR3 protein: CASSLQGATGELFF
clone size: -; V gene: TRBV30; J gene: TRBJ2-2; CDR3 protein: CAWSPDGTGELFF
clone size: once; V gene: TRBV7-3; J gene: TRBJ2-3; CDR3 protein: CASSFGGLTDTQYF
clone size: -; V gene: TRBV7-3; J gene: TRBJ2-1; CDR3 protein: CASSLGPSGDYNEQFF
clone size: -; V gene: TRBV30; J gene: TRBJ1-6; CDR3 protein: CAWSATGNSYNSPLHF
clone size: -; V gene: TRBV7-7; J gene: TRBJ2-3; CDR3 protein: CASSSSSGGSDTQYF
clone size: few; V gene: TRBV5-4; J gene: TRBJ1-1; CDR3 protein: CASSLGTTGVDTEAFF
clone size: -; V gene: TRBV10-2; J gene: TRBJ2-7; CDR3 protein: CASSSYPGQGVEQYF
clone size: -; V gene: TRBV18; J gene: TRBJ2-7; CDR3 protein: CASSPGGSYEQYF
clone size: -; V gene: TRBV2; J gene: TRBJ1-5; CDR3 protein: CASSVTGYSQPQHF
clone size: -; V gene: TRBV7-9; J gene: TRBJ2-7; CDR3 protein: CASSASGGAGSSYEQYF
clone size: -; V gene: TRBV19; J gene: TRBJ2-7; CDR3 protein: CASSTGSYEQYF
clone size: -; V gene: TRBV30; J gene: TRBJ1-1; CDR3 protein: CAWSVYTMNTEAFF
clone size: -; V gene: TRBV28; J gene: TRBJ1-2; CDR3 protein: CASTNPPGTGEGYTF
clone size: -; V gene: TRBV2; J gene: TRBJ1-2; CDR3 protein: CASRGQNYGYTF
clone size: -; V gene: TRBV11-2; J gene: TRBJ2-3; CDR3 protein: CASSLEGLRTDTQYF
clone size: -; V gene: TRBV7-2; J gene: TRBJ2-1; CDR3 protein: CASRSSPNNEQFF
clone size: -; V gene: TRBV15; J gene: TRBJ2-5; CDR3 protein: CATSRGRGGSQETQYF
clone size: -; V gene: TRBV30; J gene: TRBJ2-2; CDR3 protein: CAWSAGTGELFF
clone size: -; V gene: TRBV5-1; J gene: TRBJ1-1; CDR3 protein: CASSLVAGDWAEAFF
clone size: few; V gene: TRBV19; J gene: TRBJ2-7; CDR3 protein: CASSRQGAVDEQYF
clone size: -; V gene: TRBV7-3; J gene: TRBJ1-1; CDR3 protein: CASSPGQGAEAFF
clone size: -; V gene: TRBV29-1; J gene: TRBJ2-3; CDR3 protein: CSVEGRFTDTQYF